These 19 T cell receptor beta chains were sequenced from one sample in a study of blood T cells in healthy people across ages (dated by TCRdb to about 2015). The library was produced with 5' RACE. TCRdb lists the instrument as Illumina HiSeq 2500. A second 7 to 11 cycle PCR used a sample-barcoded 5' primer and a J-beta primer mix. In TCRdb, the public reads were trimmed at Q25 with fastp and aligned with MiXCR, with productive beta chains retained. Rows with a matching CDR3 protein are joined into one entry that keeps the most common DNA and genes. For this sample the table gives some 1.6 million distinct CDR3 sequences, of which about 32% were detected only once. The top ten hold about 11% of the sample. Material for sequencing was blood. These TCRs come from a young woman in good health.

The chain couples TRBV11-2 to TRBJ2-5; D may be TRBD2 (7 bases). The CDR3 totals 13 residues. V lost 1 base, J lost 10 bases, and 13 bases lay in between. Germline V gives CDR1 SGHAT, CDR2 FQNNGV. The CDR3 loop reads CASSLGGGGVQYF. CDR3 coding DNA: TGTGCCAGCAGCTTAGGCGGAGGGGGGGTCCAGTACTTC.

CDR3 coding DNA: TGTGCCAGCAGTTACTCGGCTAGCGTGGAGACCCAGTACTTC. It codes for CASSYSASVETQYF. The gene calls are TRBV6-6 and TRBJ2-5, with D possibly TRBD2 on 6 matching bases. From germline, CDR1 is MNHNY and CDR2 SVGAGI (reference sequence). The CDR3 has 14 amino acids. Trimming took 0 bases from V and 5 from J, leaving 10 bases between them.

This clonotype was detected only a few times. This rearrangement joins TRBV7-2 to TRBJ1-2; 11 bases are shared with TRBD1. Germline values: CDR1 SGHTA, CDR2 FQGNSA. V lost 0 bases, J lost 7 bases, and 4 bases stayed unmatched. The CDR3 has 15 amino acids. The CDR3 nucleotides are TGTGCCAGCAGCTTAGCGGACAGGGGGCTAGGTGGCTACACCTTC. It codes for CASSLADRGLGGYTF.

This clonotype turned up a few times. V is TRBV10-3 and J is TRBJ2-3, with D uncertain. This CDR3 spans 15 amino acids. Germline CDR1 reads ENHRY; CDR2 reads SYGVKD. V was trimmed by 2 bases and J by 0 bases, leaving 9 bases between them. CDR3 loop: CAISEGTSSTDTQYF. The CDR3 DNA reads as TGTGCCATCAGTGAGGGTACATCTAGCACAGATACGCAGTATTTT.

This clonotype turned up a few times. The chain combines TRBV20-1 with TRBJ2-5, with 8 bases matching TRBD2. Trimming at V came to 4 bases and at J to 4 bases, leaving 2 bases not matched to a gene. The CDR3 loop spans 12 amino acids. Germline V lookup: CDR1 DFQATT, CDR2 SNEGSKA (reference sequence). CDR3 coding DNA: TGCAGTGCTACGACTAGCGCAGAGACCCAGTACTTC. Protein product: CSATTSAETQYF.

V usage is TRBV7-2 and J usage is TRBJ2-3, with a possible D match to TRBD2 (6 bases). V was cut by 5 bases and J by 1 base, with 16 bases left in between. CDR3 length equals 16 residues. Looked up from germline, CDR1 is SGHTA and CDR2 is FQGNSA. In DNA, the CDR3 is TGTGCCAGCAGCCCCCGGAGGGCTACCGGCACAGATACGCAGTATTTT. Translating it yields CASSPRRATGTDTQYF. Full variable domain (remainder filled in from reference TRBV7-2 and TRBJ2-3): GAGVSQSPSNKVTEKGKDVELRCDPISGHTALYWYRQSLGQGLEFLIYFQGNSAPDKSGLPSDRFSAERTGGSVSTLTIQRTQQEDSAVYLCASSPRRATGTDTQYFGPGTRLTVL.

This rearrangement joins TRBV4-2 to TRBJ1-1; no reliable D call. V dropped 2 bases and J dropped 0 bases, with 4 bases sitting between them. CDR3 length: 13 amino acids. Germline CDR1 is LGHNA and CDR2 is YNFKEQ. CDR3 DNA: TGTGCCAGCAGCCAATTTATGAACACTGAAGCTTTCTTT. Amino acid sequence: CASSQFMNTEAFF.

This chain uses TRBV4-2 with TRBJ2-2; unclear D gene. The V gene's germline CDR1 is LGHNA and CDR2 YNFKEQ. V was pared by 1 base and J by 0 bases, with 9 bases between. The CDR3 has 16 amino acids. The DNA for the CDR3 is TGTGCCAGCAGCCAAGTTCCGGGCCCGAACACCGGGGAGCTGTTTTTT. Protein product: CASSQVPGPNTGELFF.

This clonotype showed up just a few times. The V and J genes are TRBV6-5 and TRBJ2-1; 9 positions agree with TRBD2. Germline V gives CDR1 MNHEY, CDR2 SVGAGI. V lost 5 bases to trimming and J lost 3 bases; unmatched junction nucleotides: 5. The CDR3 spans 15 residues. CDR3 region: CASSTSSGNYNEQFF. CDR3 nucleotides: TGTGCCAGCAGTACCTCTAGCGGGAACTACAATGAGCAGTTCTTC.

This clonotype appeared a few times. V and J are TRBV28 and TRBJ1-2; 7 nucleotides align to TRBD1. Germline assignment: CDR1 MDHEN and CDR2 SYDVKM. With V trimmed by 4 bases and J by 2 bases, 7 bases remained unmatched. The CDR3 is 15 amino acids. The CDR3 bases are TGTGCCAGCAGTTCACCTCCGGGACAGAACTATGGCTACACCTTC. As protein: CASSSPPGQNYGYTF.

V usage is TRBV25-1 and J usage is TRBJ1-1; no reliable D call. The V end was cut by 2 bases, the J end by 5 bases, with 21 bases between. CDR3 size: 17 residues. The germline CDR1 and CDR2 sequences are MGHDK and SYGVNS. CDR3 coding DNA: TGTGCCAGCAGTGAACCCCCGAAGTCGACACTTTCGACTGAAGCTTTCTTT. It is translated as CASSEPPKSTLSTEAFF.

This clonotype was counted ten times or more. The chain is built from TRBV2 and TRBJ2-3; D call uncertain. CDR3 length: 15 residues. The V end was cut by 4 bases, the J end by 0 bases, with 11 bases between. Per germline, CDR1 SNHLY and CDR2 FYNNEI. This chain's CDR3 is CASSVVHASTDTQYF. CDR3 DNA: TGTGCCAGCAGTGTGGTCCATGCTAGCACAGATACGCAGTATTTT.

This clonotype was detected only a few times. The chain is built from TRBV7-8 and TRBJ2-1; D is ambiguous. The germline V gene has CDR1 SGHVS and CDR2 FQNEAQ. The CDR3 is made up of 16 amino acids. The V and J ends lost 4 bases and 0 bases respectively, with 13 bases between them. CDR3 protein: CASSSSVASSYNEQFF. In nucleotides, the CDR3 is TGTGCCAGCAGCTCATCCGTCGCTAGCTCCTACAATGAGCAGTTCTTC.

On this clonotype: A much larger clone sits a single nucleotide away, making a read error possible. This chain uses TRBV10-3 with TRBJ2-3, with 11 bases lining up with TRBD2. CDR1 ENHRY and CDR2 SYGVKD come from the germline V gene. Trimming took 8 bases from V and 6 from J; bases not matched to a gene: 13. The CDR3 length is 16 residues. The CDR3 region has the DNA TGTGCCATCGGCGCCGGGACTAGCGGAGTGGCGGATACGCAGTATTTT. It specifies CAIGAGTSGVADTQYF.

The rearrangement joins TRBV28 to TRBJ2-7; D ambiguous. CDR3 length: 12 amino acids. V lost 6 bases, J lost 4 bases, and 10 bases lay in between. Germline-derived CDR1 and CDR2 are MDHEN and SYDVKM. CDR3 amino acids: CASSRRKYEQYF. DNA of the CDR3: TGTGCCAGCAGCCGCAGGAAGTACGAGCAGTACTTC. The entire variable domain, with the rest obtained from reference TRBV28 and TRBJ2-7, is as follows: DVKVTQSSRYLVKRTGEKVFLECVQDMDHENMFWYRQDPGLGLRLIYFSYDVKMKEKGDIPEGYSVSREKKERFSLILESASTNQTSMYLCASSRRKYEQYFGPGTRLTVT.

V is TRBV6-6 and J is TRBJ1-2; D is undetermined. Trimming removed 6 bases from V and 2 bases from J, with 16 bases in between. The germline V gene has CDR1 MNHNY and CDR2 SVGAGI (reference sequence). The CDR3 consists of 15 residues. CDR3 DNA: TGTGCCAGCAGGGATACCGGGCCACCAAACTATGGCTACACCTTC. It specifies CASRDTGPPNYGYTF.

This clonotype appeared a few times. V and J are TRBV5-5 and TRBJ2-4; D unclear. Germline V lookup: CDR1 SGHKS, CDR2 YYEKEE (reference sequence). The CDR3 is 13 residues long. Trimming took off 0 bases at V and 1 base at J, with 2 bases between the two ends. The CDR3 DNA reads TGTGCCAGCAGCTTGGACGCCAAAAACATTCAGTACTTC. Protein: CASSLDAKNIQYF.

This clonotype has at least ten counts. The chain combines TRBV13 with TRBJ2-5; the D is unclear. This CDR3 contains 12 residues. CDR1 and CDR2 from the germline V gene are PRHDT and FYEKMQ (reference sequence). The V gene lost 5 bases and the J gene lost 5 bases, with 9 bases spanning the gap. Here the CDR3 reads CASSQESETQYF. The CDR3 DNA follows: TGTGCCAGCAGCCAAGAATCCGAGACCCAGTACTTC.

This clonotype was detected ten times or more. This chain links TRBV29-1 with TRBJ1-1; D gene unclear. The germline V and J ends were trimmed by 7 bases and 1 base, with 10 bases remaining between them. Per germline, CDR1 SQVTM and CDR2 ANQGSEA. This CDR3 has 12 residues. The CDR3 coding sequence is TGCAGCGGAAAAAACAGGAACACTGAAGCTTTCTTT. It codes for CSGKNRNTEAFF.